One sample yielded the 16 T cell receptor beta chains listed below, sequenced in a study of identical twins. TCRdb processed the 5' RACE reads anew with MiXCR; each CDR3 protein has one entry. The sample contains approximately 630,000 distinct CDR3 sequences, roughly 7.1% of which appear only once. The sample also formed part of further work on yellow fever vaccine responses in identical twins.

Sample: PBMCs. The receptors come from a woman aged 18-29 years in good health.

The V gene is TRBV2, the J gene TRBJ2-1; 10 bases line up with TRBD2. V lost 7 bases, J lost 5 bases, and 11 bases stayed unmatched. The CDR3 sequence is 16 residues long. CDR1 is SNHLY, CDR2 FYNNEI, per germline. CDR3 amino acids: CASTAFLAGANNEQFF. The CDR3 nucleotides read TGTGCCAGCACGGCGTTTCTAGCGGGAGCAAACAATGAGCAGTTCTTC.

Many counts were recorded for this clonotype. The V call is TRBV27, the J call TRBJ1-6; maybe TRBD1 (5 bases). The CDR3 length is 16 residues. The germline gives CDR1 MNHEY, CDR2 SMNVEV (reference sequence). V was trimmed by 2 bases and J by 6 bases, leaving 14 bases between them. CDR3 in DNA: TGTGCCAGCAGTTTACAAAGGCCGGGGGTTAATTCACCCCTCCACTTT. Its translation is CASSLQRPGVNSPLHF.

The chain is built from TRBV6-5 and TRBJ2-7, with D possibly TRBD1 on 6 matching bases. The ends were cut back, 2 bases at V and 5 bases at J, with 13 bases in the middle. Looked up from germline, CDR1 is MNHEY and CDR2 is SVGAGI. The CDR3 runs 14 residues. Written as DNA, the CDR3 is TGTGCCAGCAGTTACCGGACAGTGCGACACGAGCAGTACTTC. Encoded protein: CASSYRTVRHEQYF.

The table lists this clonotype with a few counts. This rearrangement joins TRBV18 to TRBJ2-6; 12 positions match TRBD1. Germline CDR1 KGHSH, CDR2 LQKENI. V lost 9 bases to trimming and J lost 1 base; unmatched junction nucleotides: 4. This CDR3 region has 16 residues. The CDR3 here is CASPGQGASGANVLTF. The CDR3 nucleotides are TGTGCCAGTCCGGGACAGGGGGCGTCTGGGGCCAACGTCCTGACTTTC.

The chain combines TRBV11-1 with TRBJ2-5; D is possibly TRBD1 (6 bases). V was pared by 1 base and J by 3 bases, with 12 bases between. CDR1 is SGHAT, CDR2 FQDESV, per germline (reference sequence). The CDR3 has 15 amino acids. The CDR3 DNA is TGTGCCAGCAGCTTAGGATTGGGACACGAAGAGACCCAGTACTTC. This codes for CASSLGLGHEETQYF.

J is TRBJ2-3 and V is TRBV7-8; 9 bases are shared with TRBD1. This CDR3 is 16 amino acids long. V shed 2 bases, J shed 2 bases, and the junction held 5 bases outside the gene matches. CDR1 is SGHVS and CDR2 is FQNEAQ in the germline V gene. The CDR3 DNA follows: TGTGCCAGCAGCTTACTCGGACAGGGGAACACAGATACGCAGTATTTT. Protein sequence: CASSLLGQGNTDTQYF.

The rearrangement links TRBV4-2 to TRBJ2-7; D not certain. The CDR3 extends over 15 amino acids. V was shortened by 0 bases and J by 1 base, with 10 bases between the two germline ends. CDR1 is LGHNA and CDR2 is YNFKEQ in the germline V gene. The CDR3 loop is CASSQDVADSYEQYF. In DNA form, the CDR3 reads TGTGCCAGCAGCCAAGATGTGGCCGATTCCTACGAGCAGTACTTC.

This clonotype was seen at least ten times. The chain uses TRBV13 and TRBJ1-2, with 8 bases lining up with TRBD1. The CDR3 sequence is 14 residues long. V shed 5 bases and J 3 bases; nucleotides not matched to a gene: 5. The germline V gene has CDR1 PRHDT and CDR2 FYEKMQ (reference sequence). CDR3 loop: CASSRSQGDYGYTF. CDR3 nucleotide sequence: TGTGCCAGCAGCCGGTCACAGGGGGACTATGGCTACACCTTC.

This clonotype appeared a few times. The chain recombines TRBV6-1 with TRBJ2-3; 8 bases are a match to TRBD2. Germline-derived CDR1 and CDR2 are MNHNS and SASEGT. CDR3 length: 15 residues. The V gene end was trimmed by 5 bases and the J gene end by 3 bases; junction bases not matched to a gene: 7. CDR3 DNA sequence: TGTGCCAGCAGTCGGGGGGGGGGCCTTACAGATACGCAGTATTTT. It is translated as CASSRGGGLTDTQYF.

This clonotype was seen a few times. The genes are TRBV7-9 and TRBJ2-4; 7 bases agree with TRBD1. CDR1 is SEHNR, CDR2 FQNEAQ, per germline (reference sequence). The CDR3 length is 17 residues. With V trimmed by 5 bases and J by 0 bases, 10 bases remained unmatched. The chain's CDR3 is CASSVSGTALAKNIQYF. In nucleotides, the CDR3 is TGTGCCAGCAGCGTCTCCGGGACAGCTCTAGCCAAAAACATTCAGTACTTC.

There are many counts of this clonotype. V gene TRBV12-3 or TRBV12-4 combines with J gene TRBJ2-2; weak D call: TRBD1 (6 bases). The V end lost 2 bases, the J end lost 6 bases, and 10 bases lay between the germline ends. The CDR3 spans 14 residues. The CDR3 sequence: CASSLPQGPGELFF. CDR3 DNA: TGTGCCAGCAGTTTACCACAGGGTCCCGGGGAGCTGTTTTTT.

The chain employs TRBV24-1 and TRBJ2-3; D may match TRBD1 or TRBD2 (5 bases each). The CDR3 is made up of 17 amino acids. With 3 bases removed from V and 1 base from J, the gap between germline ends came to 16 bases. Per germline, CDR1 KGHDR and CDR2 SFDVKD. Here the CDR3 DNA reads TGTGCCACCAGTGATCTGGGGACCCAGGACGGCACAGATACGCAGTATTTT. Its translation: CATSDLGTQDGTDTQYF.

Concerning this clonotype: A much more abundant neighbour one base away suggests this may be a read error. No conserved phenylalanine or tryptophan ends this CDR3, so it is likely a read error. CDR3 in DNA: TGTGCCAGCAGCTCAACCGGGGGGATCGGGACCCAGTACTCC. It is translated as CASSSTGGIGTQYS. The chain joins TRBV28 to TRBJ2-5; 7 positions match TRBD2. This CDR3 is 14 amino acids long. The germline V gene encodes CDR1 MDHEN and CDR2 SYDVKM. V lost 6 bases to trimming and J lost 7 bases; unmatched junction nucleotides: 11.

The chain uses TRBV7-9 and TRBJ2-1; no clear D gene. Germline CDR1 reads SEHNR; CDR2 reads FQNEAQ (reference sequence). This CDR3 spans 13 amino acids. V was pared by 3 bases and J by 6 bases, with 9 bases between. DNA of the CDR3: TGTGCCAGCAGCTTCCCCCCCGGCAATGAGCAGTTCTTC. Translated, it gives CASSFPPGNEQFF.

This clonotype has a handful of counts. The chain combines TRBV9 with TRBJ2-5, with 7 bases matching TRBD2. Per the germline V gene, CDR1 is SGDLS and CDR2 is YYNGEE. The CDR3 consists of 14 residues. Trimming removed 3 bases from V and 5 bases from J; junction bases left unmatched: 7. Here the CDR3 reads CASSALREGETQYF. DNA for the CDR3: TGTGCCAGCAGCGCCCTCAGGGAGGGTGAGACCCAGTACTTC.

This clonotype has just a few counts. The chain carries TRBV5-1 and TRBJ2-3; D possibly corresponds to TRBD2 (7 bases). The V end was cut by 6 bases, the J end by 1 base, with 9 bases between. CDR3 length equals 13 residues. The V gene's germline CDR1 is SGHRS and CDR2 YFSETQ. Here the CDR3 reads CASKGGGTDTQYF. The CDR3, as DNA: TGCGCCAGCAAAGGGGGGGGCACAGATACGCAGTATTTT.